Listed below are T cell receptor beta chains from one sample, sequenced in a study of early T cells in non-severe SARS-CoV-2 infection. MiXCR, applied by TCRdb to the 5' RACE reads, yields one record per CDR3 protein. Counted here are tens of thousands of distinct CDR3 sequences, approximately 10% occurring once; the ten biggest clones make up under 4.5%. The sample was whole blood, taken at baseline. Receptor source: an adult who was a healthcare worker with PCR-confirmed SARS-CoV-2 infection or an uninfected control (not recorded which). CDR3s include the opening cysteine and the closing phenylalanine or tryptophan. A D gene is named only where the DNA matches it firmly. Clone sizes are given selectively: once, few, many, or a class where the clone is expanded.

TRBD2	few	TRBV5-6	TRBJ2-3	CASSQPTPTGTSDADTQYF	TGTGCCAGCAGTCAACCAACCCCCACCGGGACTAGCGACGCAGATACGCAGTATTTT
TRBD1	-	TRBV3-1	TRBJ2-7	CASSQGPTGSYEQYF	TGTGCCAGCAGCCAAGGTCCGACAGGGTCCTACGAGCAGTACTTC
-	-	TRBV28	TRBJ2-1	CASSLGIGRSYNEQFF	TGTGCCAGCAGTTTAGGGATTGGGCGGAGTTACAATGAGCAGTTCTTC
-	few	TRBV12-2	TRBJ2-3	CASRPSQGWAYF	TGTGCAAGTCGCCCCTCACAGGGTTGGGCGTATTTT
-	-	TRBV20-1	TRBJ2-1	CSARALNNNEQFF	TGCAGTGCTAGAGCCCTCAACAACAATGAGCAGTTCTTC
TRBD1	many	TRBV24-1	TRBJ2-1	CATSPQAGTGGFYNEQFF	TGTGCCACCAGTCCACAAGCCGGGACAGGGGGATTCTACAATGAGCAGTTCTTC
TRBD2	-	TRBV18	TRBJ2-7	CASSPPGTSYSYEQYF	TGTGCCAGCTCACCGCCCGGGACTAGCTACTCCTACGAGCAGTACTTC
TRBD2	-	TRBV6-6	TRBJ2-7	CASSSSSGIGPYEQYF	TGTGCCAGCAGTTCGTCTAGCGGGATTGGCCCCTACGAGCAGTACTTC
TRBD2	many	TRBV12-3/TRBV12-4	TRBJ2-1	CASSLETSRYYNEQFF	TGTGCCAGCAGTTTAGAGACTAGCCGATACTACAATGAGCAGTTCTTC
-	many	TRBV24-1	TRBJ2-1	CATSQGMSSYNEQFF	TGTGCCACCAGTCAGGGGATGAGCTCCTACAATGAGCAGTTCTTC
-	-	TRBV7-9	TRBJ1-1	CASSPPERHSEAFF	TGTGCCAGCAGCCCGCCTGAAAGGCACTCTGAAGCTTTCTTT
-	-	TRBV12-3/TRBV12-4	TRBJ2-7	CASRGLTYEQYF	TGTGCCAGCAGGGGACTGACCTACGAGCAGTACTTC
TRBD1	-	TRBV6-6	TRBJ2-1	CASSYPAGTGGHNEQFF	TGTGCCAGCAGTTACCCTGCTGGGACAGGGGGCCACAATGAGCAGTTCTTC
TRBD2	many	TRBV2	TRBJ2-1	CASSRGSSGKIEQFF	TGTGCCAGCAGCCGAGGGTCTAGCGGGAAAATTGAGCAGTTCTTC
TRBD1	-	TRBV10-3	TRBJ2-7	CAISARDRGSVEQYF	TGTGCCATCAGTGCGCGGGACAGGGGTTCCGTCGAGCAGTACTTC
-	few	TRBV20-1	TRBJ1-2	CSARDSAQGGYGYTF	TGCAGTGCTAGAGATAGTGCGCAGGGAGGCTATGGCTACACCTTC
-	-	TRBV11-2	TRBJ2-3	CASSLIHGGGSTDTQYF	TGTGCCAGCAGCCTTATACATGGCGGCGGGAGCACAGATACGCAGTATTTT
TRBD2	few	TRBV19	TRBJ2-7	CASSIRPGLAGAFYEQYF	TGTGCCAGTAGTATACGGCCGGGACTAGCGGGGGCTTTTTACGAGCAGTACTTC
-	-	TRBV5-1	TRBJ1-4	CASGEGGAGEKLFF	TGCGCCAGCGGAGAGGGTGGGGCGGGAGAAAAACTGTTTTTT
TRBD2	medium-sized	TRBV2	TRBJ2-3	CASSPRLALQGTDTQYF	TGTGCCAGCAGTCCTCGACTAGCCCTTCAAGGCACAGATACGCAGTATTTT
TRBD1	-	TRBV19	TRBJ1-1	CASSMGQPNTEAFF	TGTGCCAGTAGTATGGGACAGCCGAACACTGAAGCTTTCTTT
-	-	TRBV12-3/TRBV12-4	TRBJ1-2	CASSRTATYYGYTF	TGTGCCAGCAGTCGGACAGCGACTTACTATGGCTACACCTTC
TRBD2	many	TRBV3-1	TRBJ2-1	CASSQGPPGEGNEQFF	TGTGCCAGCAGCCAAGGCCCGCCGGGGGAGGGCAATGAGCAGTTCTTC
-	-	TRBV30	TRBJ2-1	CAWDRGSMNEQFF	TGTGCCTGGGATCGCGGTAGCATGAATGAGCAGTTCTTC
TRBD2	few	TRBV18	TRBJ2-4	CASSPAGGTKNIQYF	TGTGCCAGCTCACCAGCCGGGGGGACCAAAAACATTCAGTACTTC
-	-	TRBV11-2	TRBJ1-1	CASSPGGPWRNTEAFF	TGTGCCAGCAGCCCGGGGGGTCCTTGGAGGAACACTGAAGCTTTCTTT
TRBD1	few	TRBV4-2	TRBJ2-3	CASSPGQSWDTQYF	TGTGCCAGCAGCCCGGGACAGTCCTGGGATACGCAGTATTTT